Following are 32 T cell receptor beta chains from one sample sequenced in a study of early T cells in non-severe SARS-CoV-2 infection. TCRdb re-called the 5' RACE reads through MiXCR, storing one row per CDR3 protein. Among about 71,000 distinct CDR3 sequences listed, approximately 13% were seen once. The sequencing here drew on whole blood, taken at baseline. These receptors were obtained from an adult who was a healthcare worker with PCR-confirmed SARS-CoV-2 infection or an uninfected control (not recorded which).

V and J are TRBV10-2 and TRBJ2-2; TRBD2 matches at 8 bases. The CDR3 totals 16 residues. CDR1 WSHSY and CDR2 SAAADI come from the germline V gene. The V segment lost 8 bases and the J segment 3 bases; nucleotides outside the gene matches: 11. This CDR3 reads CASHVGGGRYTGELFF. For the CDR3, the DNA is TGCGCCAGCCACGTCGGCGGGGGGAGGTACACCGGGGAGCTGTTTTTT.

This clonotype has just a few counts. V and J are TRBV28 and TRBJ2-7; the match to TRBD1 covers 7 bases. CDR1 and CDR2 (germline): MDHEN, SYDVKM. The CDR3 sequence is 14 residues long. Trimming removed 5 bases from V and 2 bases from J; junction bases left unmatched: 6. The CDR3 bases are TGTGCCAGCAGTGGGGACAGTTTTACCTACGAGCAGTACTTC. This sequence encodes CASSGDSFTYEQYF.

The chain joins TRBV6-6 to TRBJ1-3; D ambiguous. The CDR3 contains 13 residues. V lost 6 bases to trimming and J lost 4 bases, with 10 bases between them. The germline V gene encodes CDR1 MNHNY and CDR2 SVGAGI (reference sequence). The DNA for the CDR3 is TGTGCCAGCAGGGAGGGTAGCGGAAACACCATATATTTT. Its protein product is CASREGSGNTIYF.

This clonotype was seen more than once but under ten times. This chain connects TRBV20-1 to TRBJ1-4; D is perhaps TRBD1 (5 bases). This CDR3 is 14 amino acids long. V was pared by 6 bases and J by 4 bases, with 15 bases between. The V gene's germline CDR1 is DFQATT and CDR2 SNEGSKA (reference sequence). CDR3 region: CSATDGAGNEKLFF. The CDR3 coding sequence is TGCAGTGCCACGGACGGGGCGGGTAATGAAAAACTGTTTTTT.

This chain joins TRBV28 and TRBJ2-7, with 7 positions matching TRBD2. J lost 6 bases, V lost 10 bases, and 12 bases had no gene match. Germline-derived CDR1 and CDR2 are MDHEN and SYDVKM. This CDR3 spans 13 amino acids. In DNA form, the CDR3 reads TGTGCCACCGCCCTTGCCTCTAGCGGCGAGCAGTACTTC. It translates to CATALASSGEQYF. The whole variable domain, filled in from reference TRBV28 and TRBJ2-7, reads DVKVTQSSRYLVKRTGEKVFLECVQDMDHENMFWYRQDPGLGLRLIYFSYDVKMKEKGDIPEGYSVSREKKERFSLILESASTNQTSMYLCATALASSGEQYFGPGTRLTVT.

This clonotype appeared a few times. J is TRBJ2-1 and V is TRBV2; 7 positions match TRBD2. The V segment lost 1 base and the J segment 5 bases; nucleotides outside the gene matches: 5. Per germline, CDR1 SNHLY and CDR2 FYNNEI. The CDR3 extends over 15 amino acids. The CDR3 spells CASSEGGGGNNEQFF. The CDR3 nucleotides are TGTGCCAGCAGTGAAGGCGGGGGAGGAAACAATGAGCAGTTCTTC. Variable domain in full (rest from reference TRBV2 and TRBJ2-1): EPEVTQTPSHQVTQMGQEVILRCVPISNHLYFYWYRQILGQKVEFLVSFYNNEISEKSEIFDDQFSVERPDGSNFTLKIRSTKLEDSAMYFCASSEGGGGNNEQFFGPGTRLTVL.

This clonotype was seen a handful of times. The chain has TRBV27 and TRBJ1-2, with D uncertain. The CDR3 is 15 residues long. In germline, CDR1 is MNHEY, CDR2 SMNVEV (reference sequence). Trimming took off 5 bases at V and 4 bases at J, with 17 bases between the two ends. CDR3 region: CASSGRLGEGYGYTF. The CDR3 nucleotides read TGTGCCAGCAGTGGGAGGCTGGGCGAAGGCTATGGCTACACCTTC.

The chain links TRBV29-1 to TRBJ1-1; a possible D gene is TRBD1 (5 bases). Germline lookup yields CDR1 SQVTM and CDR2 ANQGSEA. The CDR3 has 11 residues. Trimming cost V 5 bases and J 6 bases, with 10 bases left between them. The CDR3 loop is CSVWGRSEAFF. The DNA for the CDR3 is TGCAGCGTTTGGGGGAGATCTGAAGCTTTCTTT.

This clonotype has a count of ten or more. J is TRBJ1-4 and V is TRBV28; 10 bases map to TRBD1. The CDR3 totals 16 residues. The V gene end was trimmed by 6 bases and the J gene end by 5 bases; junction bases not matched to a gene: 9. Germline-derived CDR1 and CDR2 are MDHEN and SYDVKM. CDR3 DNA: TGTGCCAGCAGCACCACCCGGACAGGGGGAAATGAAAAACTGTTTTTT. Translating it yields CASSTTRTGGNEKLFF.

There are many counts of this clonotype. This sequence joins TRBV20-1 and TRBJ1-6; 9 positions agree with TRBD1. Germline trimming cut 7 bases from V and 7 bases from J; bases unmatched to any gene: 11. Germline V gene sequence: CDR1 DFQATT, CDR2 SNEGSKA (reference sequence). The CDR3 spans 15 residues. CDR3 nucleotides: TGCAGTGGCCCTTCCGGGACAGGGAGGAATTCACCCCTCCACTTT. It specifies CSGPSGTGRNSPLHF.

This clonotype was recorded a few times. CDR3 sequence: CASSPRRRAGFGTQYF. The CDR3 DNA follows: TGTGCCAGCAGTCCCAGGAGGAGGGCAGGGTTTGGGACCCAGTACTTC. This chain connects TRBV28 to TRBJ2-5; a possible D gene is TRBD2 (6 bases). The CDR3 loop spans 16 amino acids. The V end was cut by 5 bases, the J end by 7 bases, with 23 bases between. CDR1 MDHEN and CDR2 SYDVKM come from the germline V gene. Complete variable domain (other parts from reference TRBV28 and TRBJ2-5): DVKVTQSSRYLVKRTGEKVFLECVQDMDHENMFWYRQDPGLGLRLIYFSYDVKMKEKGDIPEGYSVSREKKERFSLILESASTNQTSMYLCASSPRRRAGFGTQYFGPGTRLLVL.

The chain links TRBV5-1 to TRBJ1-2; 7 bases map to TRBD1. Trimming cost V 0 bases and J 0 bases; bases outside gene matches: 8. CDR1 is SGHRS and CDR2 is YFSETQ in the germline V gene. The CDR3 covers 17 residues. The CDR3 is CASSLGGTASANYGYTF. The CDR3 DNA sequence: TGCGCCAGCAGCTTGGGGGGGACAGCCTCAGCTAACTATGGCTACACCTTC.

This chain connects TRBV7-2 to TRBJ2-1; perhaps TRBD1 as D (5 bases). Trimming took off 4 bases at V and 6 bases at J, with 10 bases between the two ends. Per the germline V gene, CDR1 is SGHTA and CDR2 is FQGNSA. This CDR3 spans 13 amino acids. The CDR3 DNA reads TGTGCCAGCAGCTCGCAGGGAATCAATGAGCAGTTCTTC. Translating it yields CASSSQGINEQFF.

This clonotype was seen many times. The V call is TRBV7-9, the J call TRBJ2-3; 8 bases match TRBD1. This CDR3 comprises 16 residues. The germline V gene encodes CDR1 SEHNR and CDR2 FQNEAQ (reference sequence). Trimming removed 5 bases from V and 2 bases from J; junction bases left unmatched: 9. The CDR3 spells CASSLMGTGPTDTQYF. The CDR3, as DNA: TGTGCCAGCAGCCTCATGGGGACAGGTCCCACAGATACGCAGTATTTT.

The CDR3, as DNA: TGTGCCAGCAGCCCAAGCAGGTCCGGCCCCTACGAGCAGTACTTC. Its translation: CASSPSRSGPYEQYF. V is TRBV7-2 and J is TRBJ2-7; no firm D call. The CDR3 runs to 15 residues. V lost 5 bases and J 2 bases, leaving 16 bases between the germline ends. In germline, CDR1 is SGHTA, CDR2 FQGNSA.

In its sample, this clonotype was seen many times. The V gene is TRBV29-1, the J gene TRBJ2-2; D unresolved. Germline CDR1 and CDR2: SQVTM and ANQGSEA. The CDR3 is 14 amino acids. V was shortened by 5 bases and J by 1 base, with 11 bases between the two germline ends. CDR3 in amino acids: CSVQSSRNTGELFF. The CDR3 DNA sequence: TGCAGCGTTCAGTCGTCAAGGAACACCGGGGAGCTGTTTTTT.

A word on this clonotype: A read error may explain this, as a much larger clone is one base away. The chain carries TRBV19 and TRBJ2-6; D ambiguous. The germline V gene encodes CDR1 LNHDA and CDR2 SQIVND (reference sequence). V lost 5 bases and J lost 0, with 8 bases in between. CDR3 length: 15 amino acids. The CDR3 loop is CASSGDSSGANVLTF. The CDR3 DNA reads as TGTGCCAGTAGTGGCGACTCCTCTGGGGCCAACGTCCTGACTTTC.

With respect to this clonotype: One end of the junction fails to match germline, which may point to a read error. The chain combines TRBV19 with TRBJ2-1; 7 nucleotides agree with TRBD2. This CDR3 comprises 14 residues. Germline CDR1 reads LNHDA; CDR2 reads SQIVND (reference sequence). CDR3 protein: CASRGRGTYNEQFF. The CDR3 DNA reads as TGTGCGAGTAGAGGGCGGGGGACCTACAATGAGCAGTTCTTC.

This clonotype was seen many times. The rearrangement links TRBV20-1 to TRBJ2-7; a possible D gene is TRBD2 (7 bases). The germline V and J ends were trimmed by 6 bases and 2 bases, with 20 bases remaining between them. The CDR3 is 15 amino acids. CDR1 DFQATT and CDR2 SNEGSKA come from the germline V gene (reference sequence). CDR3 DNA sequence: TGCAGTGCCGGGTCACCGAGGGGGGGGCCCTACGAGCAGTACTTC. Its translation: CSAGSPRGGPYEQYF.

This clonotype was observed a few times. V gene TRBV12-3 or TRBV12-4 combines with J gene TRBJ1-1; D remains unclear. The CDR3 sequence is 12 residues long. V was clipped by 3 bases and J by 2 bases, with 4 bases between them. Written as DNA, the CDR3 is TGTGCCAGCAGTTTTCACAACACTGAAGCTTTCTTT. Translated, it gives CASSFHNTEAFF.

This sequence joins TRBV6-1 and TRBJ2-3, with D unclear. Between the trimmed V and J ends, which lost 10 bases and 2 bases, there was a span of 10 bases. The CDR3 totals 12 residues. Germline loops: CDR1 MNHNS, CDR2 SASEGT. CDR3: CANRAATDTQYF. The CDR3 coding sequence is TGTGCCAACAGAGCCGCCACAGATACGCAGTATTTT.

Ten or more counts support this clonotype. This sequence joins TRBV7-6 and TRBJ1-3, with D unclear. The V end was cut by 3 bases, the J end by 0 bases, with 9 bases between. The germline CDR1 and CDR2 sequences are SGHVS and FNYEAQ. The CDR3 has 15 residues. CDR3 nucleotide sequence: TGTGCCAGCAGCTTGGGGATCCTCTCTGGAAACACCATATATTTT. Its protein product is CASSLGILSGNTIYF.

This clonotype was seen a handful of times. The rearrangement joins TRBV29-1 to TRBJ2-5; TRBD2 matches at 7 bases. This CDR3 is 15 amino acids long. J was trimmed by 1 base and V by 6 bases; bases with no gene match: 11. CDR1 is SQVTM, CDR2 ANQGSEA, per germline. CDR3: CSVRWLGLRQETQYF. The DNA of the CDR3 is TGCAGCGTCAGGTGGTTGGGACTACGCCAAGAGACCCAGTACTTC.

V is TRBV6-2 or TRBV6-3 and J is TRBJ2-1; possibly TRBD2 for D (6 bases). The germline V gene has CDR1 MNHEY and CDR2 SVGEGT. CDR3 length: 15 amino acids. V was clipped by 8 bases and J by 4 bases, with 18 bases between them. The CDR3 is CASRGSGGAYNEQFF. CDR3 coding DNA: TGTGCCAGCCGTGGGAGCGGCGGGGCGTACAATGAGCAGTTCTTC.

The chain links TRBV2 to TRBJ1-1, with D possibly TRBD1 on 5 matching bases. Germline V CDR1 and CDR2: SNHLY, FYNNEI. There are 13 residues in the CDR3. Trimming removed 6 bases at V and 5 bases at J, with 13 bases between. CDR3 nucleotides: TGTGCCAGCAGGTTGGGGGAGGAAACTGAAGCTTTCTTT. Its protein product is CASRLGEETEAFF.

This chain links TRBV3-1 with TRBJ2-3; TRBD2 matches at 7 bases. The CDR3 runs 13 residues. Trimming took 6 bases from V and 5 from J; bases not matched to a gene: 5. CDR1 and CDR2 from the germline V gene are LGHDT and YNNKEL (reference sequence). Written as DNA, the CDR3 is TGTGCCAGCAGTTACACTAGCGAAGATACGCAGTATTTT. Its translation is CASSYTSEDTQYF.

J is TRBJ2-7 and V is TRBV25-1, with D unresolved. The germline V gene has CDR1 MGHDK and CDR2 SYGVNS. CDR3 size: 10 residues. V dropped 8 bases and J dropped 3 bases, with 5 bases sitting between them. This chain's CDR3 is CASGYYEQYF. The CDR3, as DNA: TGTGCCAGCGGGTACTACGAGCAGTACTTC.

Here the CDR3 DNA reads TGTGCCAGCAGTCCCTGGACAGGTTCGGCAGATACGCAGTATTTT. Translating gives CASSPWTGSADTQYF. The chain recombines TRBV2 with TRBJ2-3; TRBD1 matches at 7 bases. Per germline, CDR1 SNHLY and CDR2 FYNNEI. The V and J ends lost 5 bases and 4 bases, in that order; junction bases with no gene match: 9. The CDR3 covers 15 residues.

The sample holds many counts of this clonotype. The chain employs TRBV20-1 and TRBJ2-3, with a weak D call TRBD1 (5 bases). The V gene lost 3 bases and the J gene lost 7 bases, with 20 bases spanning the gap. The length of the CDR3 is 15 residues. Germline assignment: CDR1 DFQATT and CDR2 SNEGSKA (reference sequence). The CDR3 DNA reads TGCAGTGCTAGGATGTTGACAGAAGGCCGGAATACGCAGTATTTT. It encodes CSARMLTEGRNTQYF.

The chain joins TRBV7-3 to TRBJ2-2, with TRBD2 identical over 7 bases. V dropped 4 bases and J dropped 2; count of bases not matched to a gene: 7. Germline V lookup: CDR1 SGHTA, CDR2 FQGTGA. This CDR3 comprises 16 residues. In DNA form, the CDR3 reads TGTGCCAGCAGCTCCGGGGGGAGCCTAAACACCGGGGAGCTGTTTTTT. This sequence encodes CASSSGGSLNTGELFF.

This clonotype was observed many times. CDR3 coding DNA: TGTGCCAGTAGTACGTCTCTGGGCGGGGCTAACTATGGCTACACCTTC. Amino acid sequence: CASSTSLGGANYGYTF. The chain joins TRBV19 to TRBJ1-2; D is unclear. V lost 4 bases, J lost 0 bases, and 15 bases lay in between. The CDR3 consists of 16 residues. Germline V gene sequence: CDR1 LNHDA, CDR2 SQIVND (reference sequence).

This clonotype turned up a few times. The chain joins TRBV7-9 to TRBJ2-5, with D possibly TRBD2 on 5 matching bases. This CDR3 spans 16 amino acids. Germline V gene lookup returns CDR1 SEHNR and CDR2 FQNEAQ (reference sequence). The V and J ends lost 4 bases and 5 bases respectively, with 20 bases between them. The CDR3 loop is CASSSTPRGERETQYF. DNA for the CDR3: TGTGCCAGCAGCTCGACTCCTCGGGGAGAGAGGGAGACCCAGTACTTC. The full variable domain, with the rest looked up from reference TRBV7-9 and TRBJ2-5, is DTGVSQNPRHKITKRGQNVTFRCDPISEHNRLYWYRQTLGQGPEFLTYFQNEAQLEKSRLLSDRFSAERPKGSFSTLEIQRTEQGDSAMYLCASSSTPRGERETQYFGPGTRLLVL.